This T cell receptor beta chain was sequenced for a study of regulatory T cells in long-lasting Graves disease. Building of the TCR beta libraries involved iRepertoire HTBI primers and Arm-PCR of CDR3 regions. TCRdb reprocessed the multiplex PCR reads with MiXCR, giving one entry per CDR3 protein. The sample lists 450,000 to 650,000 distinct CDR3 sequences; 15% to 20% were seen once. As to time point: newly diagnosed GD, antithyroid drugs for less than 3 months. RNA from PBMCs was the source of the TCR library. This clonotype was counted many times. The trim removed 5 bases at V and 1 base at J, leaving 7 bases unmatched. This CDR3 is 16 amino acids long. Germline values: CDR1 PRHDT, CDR2 FYEKMQ (reference sequence). Another study also made use of these data, one on T cells in Graves' hyperthyroidism and ophthalmopathy.

The clonotype comes from a middle-aged woman with Graves disease. Sequencing used peripheral blood mononuclear cells (PBMCs), obtained at new diagnosis, from a patient treated with antithyroid drugs. The V and J genes are TRBV13 and TRBJ2-5, with 10 bases identical to TRBD2. CDR3 residues: CASSLRTSGFQETQYF. In nucleotides, the CDR3 is TGTGCCAGCAGCCTCCGGACTAGCGGCTTCCAAGAGACCCAGTACTTC.